Below are 10 T cell receptor beta chains sequenced from a single sample in a study of T-cell memory formation after mild COVID-19. One entry per CDR3 protein results from TCRdb running MiXCR on the 5' RACE reads. The sample shows 170,000 or so distinct CDR3 sequences, 31% of them seen only once. Sequencing was carried out using PBMCs or a T cell subset sorted from them (not recorded which). These receptors were taken from an adult woman who had mild COVID-19 (a few samples of this study predate the infection). Cell type and time point are not known.

Of note for this clonotype: One end of the junction fails to match germline, which may point to a read error. V is TRBV5-1 and J is TRBJ2-2, with D possibly matching TRBD2 (5 bases). Germline V gene sequence: CDR1 SGHRS, CDR2 YFSETQ. There are 15 residues in the CDR3. DNA of the CDR3: TGCGCCAGCCGCATCAGCGGTCAGAACACCGGGAAGCTGTTTTTT. Its protein is CASRISGQNTGKLFF.

This clonotype turned up a few times. V and J are TRBV5-1 and TRBJ2-5; 7 bases line up with TRBD1. CDR1 is SGHRS and CDR2 is YFSETQ in the germline V gene. V shed 3 bases, J shed 5 bases, and the junction held 4 bases outside the gene matches. This CDR3 has 13 residues. CDR3 nucleotides: TGCGCCAGCAGCTCACAGGGGTGGGAGACCCAGTACTTC. Amino acids: CASSSQGWETQYF.

For the CDR3, the DNA is TGCAGTGCTCCACTAGCGGGGCGAGATGAGCAGTTCTTC. Protein sequence: CSAPLAGRDEQFF. The genes are TRBV20-1 and TRBJ2-1, with TRBD2 identical over 10 bases. There are 13 residues in the CDR3. J gave up 8 bases and V 5 bases, and 6 bases lay outside the gene matches. The germline gives CDR1 DFQATT, CDR2 SNEGSKA (reference sequence).

This clonotype was counted a single time. The V call is TRBV5-4, the J call TRBJ1-1, with no clear D. CDR1 SGHNT and CDR2 YYREEE come from the germline V gene (reference sequence). Trimming took 4 bases from V and 1 from J, leaving 11 bases between them. This CDR3 contains 14 residues. CDR3 protein: CASSLGLSNTEAFF. CDR3 DNA: TGTGCCAGCAGCCTAGGCTTATCGAACACTGAAGCTTTCTTT.

The rearrangement uses TRBV9 and TRBJ2-7; TRBD2 matches at 7 bases. Germline CDR1 and CDR2: SGDLS and YYNGEE. With V trimmed by 0 bases and J by 1 base, 4 bases remained unmatched. This CDR3 comprises 15 residues. The CDR3 protein is CASSVDGSGSYEQYF. The CDR3 coding sequence is TGTGCCAGCAGCGTAGATGGTAGCGGGTCCTACGAGCAGTACTTC.

Only a few counts were recorded for this clonotype. The V call is TRBV6-5, the J call TRBJ1-1; the D gene is possibly TRBD1 (5 bases). The CDR3 contains 14 residues. Trimming pared 0 bases from V and 5 bases from J, leaving 10 bases between. Germline values: CDR1 MNHEY, CDR2 SVGAGI. CDR3 sequence (DNA): TGTGCCAGCAGTTACTCGATGGGGGGTACTGAAGCTTTCTTT. It is translated as CASSYSMGGTEAFF.

This clonotype has only one observation. The CDR3: CASSQDRSGAYQETQYF. The CDR3 region has the DNA TGTGCCAGCAGCCAAGATCGAAGCGGGGCGTACCAAGAGACCCAGTACTTC. This rearrangement joins TRBV14 to TRBJ2-5; 7 bases agree with TRBD2. J lost 0 bases, V lost 0 bases, and 7 bases had no gene match. The CDR3 is made up of 17 amino acids. Germline V gene data show CDR1 as SGHDN and CDR2 as FVKESK.

This rearrangement joins TRBV20-1 to TRBJ1-4; no clear D gene. The CDR3 has 13 residues. Trimming took off 1 base at V and 8 bases at J, with 11 bases between the two ends. Germline lookup yields CDR1 DFQATT and CDR2 SNEGSKA (reference sequence). CDR3 residues: CSARAGKNEKLFF. CDR3 DNA sequence: TGCAGTGCTAGAGCCGGGAAGAACGAAAAACTGTTTTTT.

This clonotype was recorded a few times. V gene TRBV15 combines with J gene TRBJ1-5; 10 bases agree with TRBD1. The CDR3 totals 15 residues. V was pared by 4 bases and J by 2 bases, with 2 bases of the junction left unmatched. The germline V gene has CDR1 LNHNV and CDR2 YYDKDF (reference sequence). The CDR3 sequence: CATSTGTGGNQPQHF. The CDR3 nucleotides are TGTGCCACCAGCACTGGGACAGGGGGCAATCAGCCCCAGCATTTT.

CDR3 sequence (DNA): TGTGCCAGCAGCGCACCGGGACTAGCGGGAGGATCCTACAATGAGCAGTTCTTC. Amino acids: CASSAPGLAGGSYNEQFF. The chain recombines TRBV7-2 with TRBJ2-1; TRBD2 aligns across 15 bases. Trimming removed 5 bases from V and 1 base from J; junction bases left unmatched: 6. This CDR3 contains 18 residues. Germline V gives CDR1 SGHTA, CDR2 FQGNSA.